This entry concerns a single T cell receptor (beta chain). This entry comes from a study of cytomegalovirus exposure and HLA in healthy donors. As for the study in general: Later, an analysis reported that the 130 or so validation repertoires had used the same platform as the roughly 700 first-cohort repertoires.

The length of the CDR3 is 15 residues. Germline V CDR1 and CDR2: SEHNR, FQNEAQ (reference sequence). The germline V and J ends were trimmed by 4 bases and 0 bases, with 10 bases remaining between them. Measured with immunoSEQ multiplex PCR; TCRdb has only the in-frame clones, and not every one. The sample carries around 130,000 clones, over 85% recorded once. V and J are TRBV7-9 and TRBJ1-5, with D uncertain. Sequenced input: PBMCs. The receptor's source is a man aged 25-40 years in good health and CMV-seronegative. CDR3 sequence (DNA): TGTGCCAGCAGCTACGCGGGATATAGCAATCAGCCCCAGCATTTT. Protein: CASSYAGYSNQPQHF. The full variable domain, with the rest looked up from reference TRBV7-9 and TRBJ1-5, is DTGVSQNPRHKITKRGQNVTFRCDPISEHNRLYWYRQTLGQGPEFLTYFQNEAQLEKSRLLSDRFSAERPKGSFSTLEIQRTEQGDSAMYLCASSYAGYSNQPQHFGDGTRLSIL.